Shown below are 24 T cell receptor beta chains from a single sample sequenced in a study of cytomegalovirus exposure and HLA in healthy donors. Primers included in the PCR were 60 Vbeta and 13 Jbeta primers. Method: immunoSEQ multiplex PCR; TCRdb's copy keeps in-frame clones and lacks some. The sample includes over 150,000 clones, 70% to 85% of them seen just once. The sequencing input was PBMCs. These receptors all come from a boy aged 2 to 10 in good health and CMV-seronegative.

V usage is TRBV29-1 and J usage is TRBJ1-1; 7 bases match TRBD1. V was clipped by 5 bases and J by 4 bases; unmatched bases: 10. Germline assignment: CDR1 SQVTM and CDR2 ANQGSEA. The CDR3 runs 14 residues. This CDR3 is CSVLTDRLGTEAFF. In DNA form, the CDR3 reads TGCAGCGTTCTCACGGACAGGCTGGGCACTGAAGCTTTCTTT.

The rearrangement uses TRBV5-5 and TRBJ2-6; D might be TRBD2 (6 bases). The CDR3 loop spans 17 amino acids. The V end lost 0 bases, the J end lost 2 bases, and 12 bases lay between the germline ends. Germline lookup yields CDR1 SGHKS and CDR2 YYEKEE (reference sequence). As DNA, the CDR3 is TGTGCCAGCAGCTTGGAAGGGGCGGGAACTGGGGCCAACGTCCTGACTTTC. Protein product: CASSLEGAGTGANVLTF.

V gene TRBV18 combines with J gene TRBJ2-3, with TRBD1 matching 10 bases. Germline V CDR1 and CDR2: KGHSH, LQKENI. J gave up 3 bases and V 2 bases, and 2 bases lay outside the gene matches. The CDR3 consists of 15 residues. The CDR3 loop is CASSPMGQGTDTQYF. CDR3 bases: TGTGCCAGCTCACCAATGGGACAGGGGACAGATACGCAGTATTTT.

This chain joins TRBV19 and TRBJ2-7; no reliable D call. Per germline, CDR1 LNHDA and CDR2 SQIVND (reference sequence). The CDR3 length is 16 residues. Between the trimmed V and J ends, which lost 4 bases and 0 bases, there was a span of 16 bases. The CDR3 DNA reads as TGTGCCAGTAGTAGTCATCAGGCAGGCCCCTCCTACGAGCAGTACTTC. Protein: CASSSHQAGPSYEQYF.

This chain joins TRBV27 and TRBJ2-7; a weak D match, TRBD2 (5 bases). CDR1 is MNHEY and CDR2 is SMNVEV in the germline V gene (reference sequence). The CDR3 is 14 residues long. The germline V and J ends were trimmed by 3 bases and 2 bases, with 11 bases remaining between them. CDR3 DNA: TGTGCCAGCAGTTTCGGCAGGCGGGCCTACGAGCAGTACTTC. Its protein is CASSFGRRAYEQYF.

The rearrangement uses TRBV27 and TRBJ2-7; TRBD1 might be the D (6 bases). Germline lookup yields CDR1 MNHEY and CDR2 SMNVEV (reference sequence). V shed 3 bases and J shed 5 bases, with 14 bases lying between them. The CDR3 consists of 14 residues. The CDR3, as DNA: TGTGCCAGCAGTTTCCCCGGACAGCCCGACGAGCAGTACTTC. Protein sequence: CASSFPGQPDEQYF.

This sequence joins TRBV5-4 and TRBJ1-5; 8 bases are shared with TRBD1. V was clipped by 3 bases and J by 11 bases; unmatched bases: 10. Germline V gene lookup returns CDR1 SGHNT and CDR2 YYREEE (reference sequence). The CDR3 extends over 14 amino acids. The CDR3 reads CASSSLQGARAQHF. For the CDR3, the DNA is TGTGCCAGCAGCTCCCTTCAGGGGGCGCGTGCCCAGCATTTT.

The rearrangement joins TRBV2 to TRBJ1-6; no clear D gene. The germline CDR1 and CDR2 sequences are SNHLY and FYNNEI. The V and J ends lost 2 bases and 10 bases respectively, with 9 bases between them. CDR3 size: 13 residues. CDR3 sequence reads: CASSETVESPLHF. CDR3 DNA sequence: TGTGCCAGCAGTGAAACCGTCGAGTCACCCCTCCACTTT. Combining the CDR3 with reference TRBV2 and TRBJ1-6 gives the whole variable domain EPEVTQTPSHQVTQMGQEVILRCVPISNHLYFYWYRQILGQKVEFLVSFYNNEISEKSEIFDDQFSVERPDGSNFTLKIRSTKLEDSAMYFCASSETVESPLHFGNGTRLTVT.

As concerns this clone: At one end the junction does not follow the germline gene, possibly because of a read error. For the CDR3, the DNA is TGTGCTAGCAGCTTAGCGCTTGGTGCAGTCTGCAATCAAGAGACCCAGTACTTC. It codes for CASSLALGAVCNQETQYF. V and J are TRBV7-7 and TRBJ2-5; D perhaps matches TRBD2 (5 bases). CDR3 length equals 18 residues. Looked up from germline, CDR1 is SSHAT and CDR2 is FNYEAQ (reference sequence).

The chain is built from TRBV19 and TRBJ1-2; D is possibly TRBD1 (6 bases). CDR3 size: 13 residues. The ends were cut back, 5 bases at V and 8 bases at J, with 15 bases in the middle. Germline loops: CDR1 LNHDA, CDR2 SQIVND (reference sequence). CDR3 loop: CASSDSPGTGYTF. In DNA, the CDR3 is TGTGCCAGTAGTGACAGCCCCGGGACAGGCTACACCTTC.

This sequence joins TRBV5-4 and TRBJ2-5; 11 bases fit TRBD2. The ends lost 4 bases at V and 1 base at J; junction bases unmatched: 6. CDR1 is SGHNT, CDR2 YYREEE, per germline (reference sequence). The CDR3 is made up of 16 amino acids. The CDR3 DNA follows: TGTGCCAGCAGCCCAGGACTAGCGGGTACCCAAGAGACCCAGTACTTC. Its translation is CASSPGLAGTQETQYF.

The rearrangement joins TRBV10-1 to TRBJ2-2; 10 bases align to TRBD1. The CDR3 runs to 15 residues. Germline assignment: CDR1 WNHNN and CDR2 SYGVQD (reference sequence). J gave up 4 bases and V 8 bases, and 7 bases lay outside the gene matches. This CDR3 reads CASDRQGAPTGELFF. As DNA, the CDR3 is TGCGCCAGCGATCGACAGGGGGCCCCCACCGGGGAGCTGTTTTTT.

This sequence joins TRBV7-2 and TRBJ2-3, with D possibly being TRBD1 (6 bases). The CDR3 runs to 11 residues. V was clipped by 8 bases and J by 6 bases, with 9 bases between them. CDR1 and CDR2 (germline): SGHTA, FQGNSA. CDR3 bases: TGTGCCAGCCAGGGGCCCGATACGCAGTATTTT. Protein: CASQGPDTQYF.

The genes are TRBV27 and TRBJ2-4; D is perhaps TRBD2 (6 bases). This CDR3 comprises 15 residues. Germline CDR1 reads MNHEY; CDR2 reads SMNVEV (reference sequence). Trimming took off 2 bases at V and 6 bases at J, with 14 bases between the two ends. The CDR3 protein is CASSLTGVFGNIQYF. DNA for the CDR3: TGTGCCAGCAGTTTAACGGGGGTGTTCGGAAACATTCAGTACTTC.

The DNA for the CDR3 is TGTGCCAGCAGCCTCACTGAAGCTTTCTTT. Its translation: CASSLTEAFF. The chain couples TRBV11-2 to TRBJ1-1; D gene uncertain. CDR1 is SGHAT, CDR2 FQNNGV, per germline. V shed 5 bases and J shed 4 bases, with 2 bases lying between them. The CDR3 runs to 10 residues.

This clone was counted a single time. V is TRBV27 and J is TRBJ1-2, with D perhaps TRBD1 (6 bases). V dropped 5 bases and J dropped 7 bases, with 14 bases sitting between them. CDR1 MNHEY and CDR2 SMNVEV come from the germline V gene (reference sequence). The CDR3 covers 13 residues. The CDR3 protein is CASSPSRGGGYTF. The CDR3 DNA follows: TGTGCCAGCAGTCCATCCAGGGGTGGTGGCTACACCTTC.

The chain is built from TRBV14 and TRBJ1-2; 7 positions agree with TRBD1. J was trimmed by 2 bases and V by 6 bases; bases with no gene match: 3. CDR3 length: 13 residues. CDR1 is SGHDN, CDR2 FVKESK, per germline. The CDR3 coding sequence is TGTGCCAGCAGTCAACAGGGGAACTATGGCTACACCTTC. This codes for CASSQQGNYGYTF.

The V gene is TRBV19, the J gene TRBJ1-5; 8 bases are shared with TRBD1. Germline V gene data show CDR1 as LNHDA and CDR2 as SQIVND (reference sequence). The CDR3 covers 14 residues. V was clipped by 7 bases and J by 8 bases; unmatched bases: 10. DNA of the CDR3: TGTGCCAGTAACCTGGGACAGGAGATGGAGCCCCAGCATTTT. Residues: CASNLGQEMEPQHF.

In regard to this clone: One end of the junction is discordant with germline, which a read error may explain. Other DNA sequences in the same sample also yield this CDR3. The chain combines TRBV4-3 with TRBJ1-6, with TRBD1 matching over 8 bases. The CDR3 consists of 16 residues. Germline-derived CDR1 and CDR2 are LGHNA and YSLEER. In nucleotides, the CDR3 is TGCGCCAGCAGCCAGGACCGGGACAGGCTGAATTCACCCCTCCACTTC. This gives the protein CASSQDRDRLNSPLHF.

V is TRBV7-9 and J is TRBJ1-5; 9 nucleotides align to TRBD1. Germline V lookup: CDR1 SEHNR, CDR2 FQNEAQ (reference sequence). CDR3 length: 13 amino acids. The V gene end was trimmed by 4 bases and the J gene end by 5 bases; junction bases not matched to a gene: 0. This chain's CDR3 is CASSWDRDQPQHF. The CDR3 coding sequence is TGTGCCAGCAGCTGGGACAGGGATCAGCCCCAGCATTTT.

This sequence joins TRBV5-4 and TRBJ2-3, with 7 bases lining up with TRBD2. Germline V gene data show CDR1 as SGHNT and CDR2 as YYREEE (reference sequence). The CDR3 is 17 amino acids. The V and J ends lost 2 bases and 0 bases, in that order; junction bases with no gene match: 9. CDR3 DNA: TGTGCCAGCAGCTTCCCCGGCTGGGGAGGGAGCACAGATACGCAGTATTTT. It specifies CASSFPGWGGSTDTQYF.

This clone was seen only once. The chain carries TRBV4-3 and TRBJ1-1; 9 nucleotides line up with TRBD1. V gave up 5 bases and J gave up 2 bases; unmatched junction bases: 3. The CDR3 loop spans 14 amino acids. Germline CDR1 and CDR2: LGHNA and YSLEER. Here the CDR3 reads CASSSGQGNTEAFF. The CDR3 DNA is TGCGCCAGCAGCTCGGGACAGGGCAACACTGAAGCTTTCTTT.

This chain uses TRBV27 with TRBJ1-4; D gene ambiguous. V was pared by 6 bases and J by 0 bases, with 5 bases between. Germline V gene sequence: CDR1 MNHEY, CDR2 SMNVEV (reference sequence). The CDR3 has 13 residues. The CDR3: CASRRTTNEKLFF. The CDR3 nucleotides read TGTGCCAGCAGGCGTACAACTAATGAAAAACTGTTTTTT.

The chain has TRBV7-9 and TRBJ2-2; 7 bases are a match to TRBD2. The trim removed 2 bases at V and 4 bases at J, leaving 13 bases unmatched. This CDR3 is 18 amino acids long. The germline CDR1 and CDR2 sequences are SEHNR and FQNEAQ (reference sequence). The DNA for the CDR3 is TGTGCCAGCAGCTTAATCCACCAATCGGGGGGTTTCACCGGGGAGCTGTTTTTT. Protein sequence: CASSLIHQSGGFTGELFF.